Listed here is a single T cell receptor (beta chain). Its matching antigen is unknown. Germline CDR1 reads SEHNR; CDR2 reads FQNEAQ (reference sequence). V lost 5 bases, J lost 7 bases, and 13 bases stayed unmatched. The CDR3 length is 15 residues. The data belong to a study of long-term antiretroviral therapy in people with HIV. Study-wide results and limits: Viral resistance, ART adherence and therapy changes all lacked available data.

Before they underwent DNA extraction, samples held about 1-10 million cryopreserved PBMC. Runs used v3.0 of the immunoSEQ assay and were done at survey level. Researchers set sequencing to target roughly 35,000-55,000 T-cell genomes per sample. Sequenced by immunoSEQ multiplex PCR; TCRdb stores in-frame clones only, minus some. The sample has about 33,000 clones, around 97% seen once. The chain joins TRBV7-9 to TRBJ1-2; the match to TRBD1 covers 7 bases. The receptor was isolated from a man under 40 with HIV. The sequences come from unsorted PBMCs, collected 6.9 years after starting antiretroviral therapy. CDR3 sequence reads: CASSGRDSSVGGYTF. CDR3 nucleotides: TGTGCCAGCAGCGGTCGGGACAGCTCAGTAGGTGGCTACACCTTC.